This TCR beta chain appears in the sequencing data of a study of cytomegalovirus exposure and HLA in healthy donors. PCR amplification relied on 60 Vbeta primers (plus 13 Jbeta primers). TCRdb's copy holds only in-frame clones and misses some; the assay was immunoSEQ multiplex PCR. This table holds 150,000 to 200,000 clones, approximately 82% found once. A word on this clone: Its antigen is unidentified.

The CDR3 contains 16 residues. CDR1 and CDR2 from the germline V gene are SGHRS and YFSETQ. Trimming took 2 bases from V and 7 from J; bases not matched to a gene: 15. Broader study findings: Researchers catalogued some 160 TCR beta chains as cytomegalovirus-associated. Most of the TCR beta V segments (in an earlier analysis) were productive either about 87% or about 30% of the time. HLA allele associations emerged for 16,951 TCR beta sequences in a later analysis, at 0.05 false discovery rate. CMV serostatus was the only immune exposure information that was available.

The specimen was PBMCs. The rearrangement links TRBV5-1 to TRBJ2-7; 7 nucleotides line up with TRBD2. This clonotype originated in a woman in her 30s in good health and CMV-seronegative. DNA for the CDR3: TGCGCCAGCAGCTTAACCTCCGGGAGTCGCGGGGGAGAGCAGTACTTC. It yields the protein CASSLTSGSRGGEQYF. Using reference TRBV5-1 and TRBJ2-7 for the parts outside the CDR3, the full variable domain is KAGVTQTPRYLIKTRGQQVTLSCSPISGHRSVSWYQQTPGQGLQFLFEYFSETQRNKGNFPGRFSGRQFSNSRSEMNVSTLELGDSALYLCASSLTSGSRGGEQYFGPGTRLTVT.